This TCR beta chain was sequenced during a study of CD8 T cells in ankylosing spondylitis. In this sample, this clonotype turned up many times. From the 5' RACE reads, TCRdb called clonotypes with MiXCR, one entry per CDR3 protein. The sample lists under 250,000 distinct CDR3 sequences, 10% occurring once. The CDR3 length is 17 residues. CDR1 and CDR2 (germline): GTSNPN, SVGIG (reference sequence). After removal of 2 bases from V and 5 bases from J, the junction contained 8 bases not matched to a gene. The clonotype was recovered from a male donor with ankylosing spondylitis or in good health (not recorded which). Sequenced input: blood, either unsorted or a sorted T cell fraction (not recorded which). V and J are TRBV30 and TRBJ1-6; 11 nucleotides align to TRBD1. CDR3 region: CAWSPYGQGAHNSPLHF. Written as DNA, the CDR3 is TGTGCCTGGAGTCCCTATGGACAGGGGGCGCATAATTCACCCCTCCACTTT.